The rows below give T cell receptor beta chains drawn from one sample of a study of identical twins. MiXCR, applied by TCRdb to the 5' RACE reads, yields one record per CDR3 protein. The sample records a few hundred thousand distinct CDR3 sequences, 9.5% to 10% being singletons. The sample also formed part of further work on yellow fever vaccine responses in identical twins.

Sequencing was performed on PBMCs. The receptors were gathered from a woman between 18 and 30 years old in good health. Each CDR3 is given without its conserved first and last residue. Fields, in order: V gene, J gene, CDR3 protein.

>TRBV27|TRBJ2-7
ASRSGYSYEQY
>TRBV6-2/TRBV6-3|TRBJ2-1
ASDDPGRGEQF
>TRBV7-9|TRBJ2-1
ASSWMGSGDEQF
>TRBV25-1|TRBJ2-5
ASSEDVKKTQY
>TRBV3-1|TRBJ2-3
ASSQTTSSTQY
>TRBV7-2|TRBJ2-1
ASSPGQGAQEQF
>TRBV18|TRBJ2-7
ASSPATEQY
>TRBV28|TRBJ2-5
ASSLSWGGETQY
>TRBV4-1|TRBJ2-1
ASSQVRAGREQF
>TRBV11-2|TRBJ1-2
ASSLDQDHGYT
>TRBV7-8|TRBJ1-5
ASSLAGVEFNQPQH
>TRBV4-3|TRBJ2-1
ASSHLGGNEQF
>TRBV10-3|TRBJ1-5
AISERQGIPNQPQH
>TRBV9|TRBJ2-3
ASSVAVSTDTQY
>TRBV29-1|TRBJ2-7
SVESIGHEPGEQY
>TRBV4-3|TRBJ2-3
ASSQDGQEFPQRSTDTQY
>TRBV12-3/TRBV12-4|TRBJ2-1
ASSLAHLYGEQF
>TRBV11-2|TRBJ2-2
ASSFYRTGDRTGELF
>TRBV5-1|TRBJ2-1
ASSWGDRDGNEQF
>TRBV29-1|TRBJ2-5
SVTGTGDQETQY
>TRBV28|TRBJ2-3
ASSPQFSSTDTQY
>TRBV7-2|TRBJ2-1
ASSPSDRSSYNEQF
>TRBV6-5|TRBJ2-1
ASSHRTGVSSYNEQF
>TRBV6-5|TRBJ2-6
ASSYDRPATNVLT
>TRBV6-4|TRBJ2-3
ASSASDSTDTQY
>TRBV28|TRBJ2-7
ASSFHRGLFEQY
>TRBV20-1|TRBJ1-1
SASFWQPNTEAF
>TRBV27|TRBJ2-1
ASSSDRINYNEQF
>TRBV6-4|TRBJ1-6
ASSDSGNSPLH
>TRBV5-1|TRBJ2-1
ASSLTAGQTTPYNEQF
>TRBV29-1|TRBJ2-1
SVEVGSSTGQF
>TRBV20-1|TRBJ1-2
SARGTGSGYT
>TRBV5-1|TRBJ2-2
ASSFGTSGTNTGELF
>TRBV20-1|TRBJ2-5
SARSPGPAGPQETQY
>TRBV3-1|TRBJ1-5
ASSRQVNQPQH
>TRBV19|TRBJ2-5
ASSIRDSQETQY
>TRBV2|TRBJ2-4
ASSDPDENIQY
>TRBV27|TRBJ2-2
ASSLTGGAGELF
>TRBV24-1|TRBJ2-1
ATSDPGGAGDNEQF
>TRBV5-1|TRBJ2-2
ASSLGSPGPGELF
>TRBV6-1|TRBJ2-7
ASSILGGTGGDEQY